This TCR beta chain is from a study of identical twins. This clonotype came up many times. This CDR3 region has 19 residues. Germline CDR1 is KGHDR and CDR2 is SFDVKD. Trimming took 1 base from V and 5 from J; bases not matched to a gene: 15. Unique molecular identifiers were in the cDNA, with template-switch universal primer binding. TCRdb independently ran MiXCR on the 5' RACE reads; one entry per CDR3 protein. The table lists about 690,000 distinct CDR3 sequences, around 5.7% of them singletons. The material sequenced was naive T cells sorted from blood. The source of this sequence is a young man in good health. The chain employs TRBV24-1 and TRBJ2-1; 8 bases are a match to TRBD2. The CDR3 nucleotides are TGTGCCACCAGTGATTTTGCTAGGGGCGGGGGGAGGACGGACAATGAGCAGTTCTTC. As protein: CATSDFARGGGRTDNEQFF.